Listed here are 30 T cell receptor beta chains from one sample, sequenced in a study of T-cell memory formation after mild COVID-19. MiXCR was run by TCRdb on the 5' RACE reads, yielding one entry per CDR3 protein. The sample yields hundreds of thousands of distinct CDR3 sequences, less than 25% seen once. The sample consisted of PBMCs or a T cell subset sorted from them (not recorded which). These receptors all stem from an adult woman who had mild COVID-19 (a few samples of this study predate the infection). Cell type and time point are not known.

This rearrangement joins TRBV20-1 to TRBJ2-2; a possible D gene is TRBD1 (5 bases). CDR1 and CDR2 (germline): DFQATT, SNEGSKA (reference sequence). Trimming took off 4 bases at V and 5 bases at J, with 17 bases between the two ends. CDR3 length: 15 residues. CDR3 nucleotides: TGCAGTGCTATGGGGCAGGGAAGATCTACCGGGGAGCTGTTTTTT. It specifies CSAMGQGRSTGELFF.

The rearrangement joins TRBV27 to TRBJ2-7; D is uncertain. CDR1 MNHEY and CDR2 SMNVEV come from the germline V gene (reference sequence). CDR3 length: 13 residues. V lost 11 bases to trimming and J lost 0 bases, with 14 bases between them. CDR3 amino acids: CALLEIPSYEQYF. For the CDR3, the DNA is TGTGCCCTGCTGGAGATTCCCTCCTACGAGCAGTACTTC.

This clonotype was seen more than once but under ten times. The chain joins TRBV10-3 to TRBJ2-7; no reliable D call. Trimming cost V 4 bases and J 4 bases, with 11 bases left between them. CDR1 is ENHRY, CDR2 SYGVKD, per germline. The CDR3 covers 13 residues. Written as DNA, the CDR3 is TGTGCCATCAGTGTCAGCGACCGTTACGAGCAGTACTTC. This encodes CAISVSDRYEQYF.

A few counts support this clonotype. The chain uses TRBV7-9 and TRBJ1-1; 8 nucleotides match TRBD1. CDR1 and CDR2 (germline): SEHNR, FQNEAQ (reference sequence). V trimming: 3 bases; J trimming: 4 bases; junction bases outside the gene matches: 7. CDR3 length: 15 amino acids. DNA of the CDR3: TGTGCCAGCAGCTTCGAGACAGGGGCAGGCACTGAAGCTTTCTTT. Translation: CASSFETGAGTEAFF.

The CDR3 bases are TGTGCCAGCAGCCCCCATGAGGCCAGATCCAGGGGCTGCTATGAGCAGTTCTTC. This gives the protein CASSPHEARSRGCYEQFF. The gene calls are TRBV7-4 and TRBJ2-1, with D possibly matching TRBD1 (6 bases). Trimming took 5 bases from V and 8 from J, leaving 28 bases between them. This CDR3 comprises 18 residues. CDR1 is SGHVT, CDR2 SQSDAQ, per germline.

The CDR3 sequence is CSASLAGVGEQYF. In DNA, the CDR3 is TGCAGTGCTAGCCTAGCGGGAGTGGGCGAGCAGTACTTC. V and J are TRBV20-1 and TRBJ2-7; 10 bases are a match to TRBD2. After removal of 3 bases from V and 6 bases from J, the junction contained 5 bases not matched to a gene. The CDR3 is 13 residues long. CDR1 DFQATT and CDR2 SNEGSKA come from the germline V gene (reference sequence).

This clonotype has more than one count but fewer than ten. The rearrangement uses TRBV12-3 or TRBV12-4 and TRBJ2-5; no reliable D call. V dropped 2 bases and J dropped 2 bases, with 9 bases sitting between them. This CDR3 region has 14 residues. Here the CDR3 DNA reads TGTGCCAGCAGTTTACAGGATTTACAAGAGACCCAGTACTTC. This sequence encodes CASSLQDLQETQYF.

CDR3: CASSQDSERASSYEQYF. The DNA of the CDR3 is TGCGCCAGCAGCCAAGATTCGGAGCGCGCCAGCTCCTACGAGCAGTACTTC. This chain links TRBV4-1 with TRBJ2-7; D gene uncertain. Trimming left V 0 bases short and J 0 bases short, with 15 bases between. Germline CDR1 reads MGHRA; CDR2 reads YSYEKL. The CDR3 is made up of 17 amino acids.

The table lists this clonotype with a count of one. The rearrangement joins TRBV7-9 to TRBJ1-2; no clear D. The CDR3 consists of 11 residues. Per germline, CDR1 SEHNR and CDR2 FQNEAQ (reference sequence). V lost 7 bases and J 4 bases, leaving 7 bases between the germline ends. CDR3 amino acids: CASTDSYGYTF. The CDR3 nucleotides are TGTGCCAGCACGGATAGCTATGGCTACACCTTC.

The rearrangement links TRBV7-2 to TRBJ2-3, with D perhaps matching TRBD1 (6 bases). CDR3 size: 15 residues. V was trimmed by 5 bases and J by 3 bases, leaving 15 bases between them. In germline, CDR1 is SGHTA, CDR2 FQGNSA. The CDR3 here is CASSLNRARTDTQYF. DNA for the CDR3: TGTGCCAGCAGCCTTAACAGGGCCCGGACAGATACGCAGTATTTT.

The chain combines TRBV7-9 with TRBJ2-7; 7 positions agree with TRBD1. Trimming at V came to 2 bases and at J to 4 bases, leaving 5 bases not matched to a gene. The CDR3 is made up of 14 amino acids. The germline gives CDR1 SEHNR, CDR2 FQNEAQ (reference sequence). Written as DNA, the CDR3 is TGTGCCAGCAGCTTAAGGGACAGCGTATACGAGCAGTACTTC. Amino acid sequence: CASSLRDSVYEQYF.

This chain connects TRBV25-1 to TRBJ2-7; tentative D call: TRBD1 (7 bases). CDR1 and CDR2 (germline): MGHDK, SYGVNS. The CDR3 covers 14 residues. Trimming took 8 bases from V and 5 from J, leaving 19 bases between them. The CDR3 bases are TGTGCCAGCTCGTCGAGGGGCAGGGGGGACGAGCAGTACTTC. Translated: CASSSRGRGDEQYF.

This clonotype was counted between two and nine times. The V gene is TRBV15, the J gene TRBJ2-7, with 10 bases matching TRBD1. Germline lookup yields CDR1 LNHNV and CDR2 YYDKDF (reference sequence). The junction had 8 bases not matched to a gene; V was cut back by 2 bases and J by 1 base. This CDR3 is 17 amino acids long. CDR3 sequence (DNA): TGTGCCACCAGCAGATCCCGACAGGGGGCTTGGTCCTACGAGCAGTACTTC. Its protein product is CATSRSRQGAWSYEQYF.

V usage is TRBV7-3 and J usage is TRBJ2-1, with D unclear. The CDR3 spans 13 residues. V lost 0 bases and J 5 bases, leaving 5 bases between the germline ends. Germline CDR1 is SGHTA and CDR2 is FQGTGA. As DNA, the CDR3 is TGTGCCAGCAGCTTAACGGGAAACAATGAGCAGTTCTTC. This codes for CASSLTGNNEQFF. Full variable domain (rest looked up from reference TRBV7-3 and TRBJ2-1): GAGVSQTPSNKVTEKGKYVELRCDPISGHTALYWYRQSLGQGPEFLIYFQGTGAADDSGLPNDRFFAVRPEGSVSTLKIQRTERGDSAVYLCASSLTGNNEQFFGPGTRLTVL.

There are a few counts of this clonotype. This chain connects TRBV9 to TRBJ2-3, with 7 bases that match TRBD1. The CDR3 has 15 residues. J was trimmed by 3 bases and V by 1 base; bases with no gene match: 5. CDR1 is SGDLS, CDR2 YYNGEE, per germline. CDR3 residues: CASSVQTGWTDTQYF. The CDR3 DNA sequence: TGTGCCAGCAGCGTACAGACAGGGTGGACAGATACGCAGTATTTT.

This chain uses TRBV7-8 with TRBJ1-6; possibly TRBD1 for D (5 bases). V was shortened by 2 bases and J by 9 bases, with 8 bases between the two germline ends. The CDR3 sequence is 13 residues long. The germline V gene has CDR1 SGHVS and CDR2 FQNEAQ. CDR3 DNA: TGTGCCAGCAGCTTAACCAGGGTTTCACCCCTCCACTTT. Amino acid sequence: CASSLTRVSPLHF.

This clonotype turned up a few times. The V and J genes are TRBV19 and TRBJ2-6, with D maybe TRBD1 (5 bases). This CDR3 spans 16 amino acids. V was cut by 5 bases and J by 1 base, with 12 bases left in between. Per germline, CDR1 LNHDA and CDR2 SQIVND (reference sequence). The CDR3 nucleotides read TGTGCCAGTAGTGCAGGGCTCCAATCTGGGGCCAACGTCCTGACTTTC. Translation: CASSAGLQSGANVLTF.

The chain carries TRBV12-3 or TRBV12-4 and TRBJ2-3, with TRBD2 matching over 12 bases. Trimming at V came to 5 bases and at J to 5 bases, leaving 5 bases not matched to a gene. The CDR3 length is 15 residues. The CDR3 DNA reads TGTGCCAGCAGTCCCCTAGCGGGGGGGGGAGATACGCAGTATTTT. Protein product: CASSPLAGGGDTQYF.

This chain joins TRBV15 and TRBJ1-5, with D possibly being TRBD1 (5 bases). The germline CDR1 and CDR2 sequences are LNHNV and YYDKDF (reference sequence). The CDR3 loop spans 13 amino acids. The V and J ends lost 5 bases and 6 bases respectively, with 11 bases between them. The CDR3 loop reads CATSWGKVQPQHF. As DNA, the CDR3 is TGTGCCACCAGCTGGGGGAAGGTTCAGCCCCAGCATTTT.

The V and J genes are TRBV13 and TRBJ1-1, with a weak D call TRBD1 (5 bases). Germline CDR1 reads PRHDT; CDR2 reads FYEKMQ (reference sequence). V shed 1 base and J shed 3 bases, with 15 bases lying between them. The CDR3 length is 16 residues. CDR3 amino acids: CASSLEKGLGDTEAFF. Written as DNA, the CDR3 is TGTGCCAGCAGCTTAGAAAAGGGACTGGGGGACACTGAAGCTTTCTTT.

V and J are TRBV7-6 and TRBJ2-5; D gene unclear. The CDR3 has 15 residues. Germline values: CDR1 SGHVS, CDR2 FNYEAQ. With 0 bases removed from V and 4 bases from J, the gap between germline ends came to 12 bases. CDR3 DNA: TGTGCCAGCAGCTTAGCGCCAGGTTGGGGAGAGACCCAGTACTTC. As protein: CASSLAPGWGETQYF. The full variable domain, in which reference TRBV7-6 and TRBJ2-5 provide the parts outside the CDR3, is GAGVSQSPRYKVTKRGQDVALRCDPISGHVSLYWYRQALGQGPEFLTYFNYEAQQDKSGLPNDRFSAERPEGSISTLTIQRTEQRDSAMYRCASSLAPGWGETQYFGPGTRLLVL.

In this sample, this clonotype turned up a few times. This chain links TRBV5-5 with TRBJ2-1; 10 positions agree with TRBD2. The length of the CDR3 is 15 residues. V was pared by 3 bases and J by 9 bases, with 9 bases of the junction left unmatched. CDR1 and CDR2 (germline): SGHKS, YYEKEE (reference sequence). CDR3 in amino acids: CASSSLVGTSAEQFF. The CDR3 DNA is TGTGCCAGCAGCTCCCTGGTTGGGACTAGCGCTGAGCAGTTCTTC.

CDR3 sequence (DNA): TGCGCCAGCAGCCAAGGAAGCGTGGTTAGGAACACTGAAGCTTTCTTT. It is translated as CASSQGSVVRNTEAFF. The gene calls are TRBV4-3 and TRBJ1-1; D is undetermined. CDR1 is LGHNA and CDR2 is YSLEER in the germline V gene. The CDR3 runs 16 residues. V was clipped by 1 base and J by 1 base, with 13 bases between them.

This sequence joins TRBV20-1 and TRBJ2-3, with D possibly TRBD2 on 6 matching bases. This CDR3 has 14 residues. V lost 3 bases and J lost 4, with 14 bases in between. The germline gives CDR1 DFQATT, CDR2 SNEGSKA (reference sequence). The CDR3 sequence is CSARRDSAPDTQYF. Written as DNA, the CDR3 is TGCAGTGCTAGGCGGGATAGCGCCCCAGATACGCAGTATTTT.

The CDR3 nucleotides are TGCAGTGTGCCGGGACAGCTTTACGAGCAGTACTTC. Translation: CSVPGQLYEQYF. The rearrangement links TRBV20-1 to TRBJ2-7, with TRBD1 matching over 7 bases. CDR1 is DFQATT, CDR2 SNEGSKA, per germline (reference sequence). V was clipped by 7 bases and J by 4 bases; unmatched bases: 7. This CDR3 has 12 residues.

The V and J genes are TRBV23-1 and TRBJ1-1, with a weak D call TRBD1 (5 bases). TRBV23-1 is given ORF status, its function remaining uncertain. CDR3 size: 15 residues. The ends were cut back, 3 bases at V and 1 base at J, with 12 bases in the middle. The CDR3 sequence: CASSHYGGSNTEAFF. DNA for the CDR3: TGCGCCAGCAGTCATTACGGGGGTTCGAACACTGAAGCTTTCTTT.

This clonotype was detected once. This rearrangement joins TRBV7-6 to TRBJ2-3; D is unresolved. V was clipped by 5 bases and J by 1 base, with 19 bases between them. Germline CDR1 reads SGHVS; CDR2 reads FNYEAQ. The CDR3 extends over 17 amino acids. CDR3: CASSPQLKALGTDTQYF. CDR3 sequence (DNA): TGTGCCAGCAGCCCCCAGTTGAAAGCGCTTGGCACAGATACGCAGTATTTT.

CDR3 in DNA: TGCGCCAGCAGCTTGACCATTGGGAACACTGAAGCTTTCTTT. Protein: CASSLTIGNTEAFF. The chain links TRBV5-1 to TRBJ1-1; no definite D call. Germline V gene data show CDR1 as SGHRS and CDR2 as YFSETQ. The V end lost 1 base, the J end lost 1 base, and 8 bases lay between the germline ends. The CDR3 is 14 amino acids.

The J gene is TRBJ2-1, the V gene TRBV7-3; D call uncertain. The CDR3 consists of 15 residues. Germline values: CDR1 SGHTA, CDR2 FQGTGA. V shed 0 bases and J shed 0 bases, with 6 bases lying between them. The CDR3 bases are TGTGCCAGCAGCTTAACAGGGATCTCCTACAATGAGCAGTTCTTC. This codes for CASSLTGISYNEQFF.

The table lists this clonotype with a few counts. The chain recombines TRBV18 with TRBJ2-7; the match to TRBD1 covers 11 bases. Germline assignment: CDR1 KGHSH and CDR2 LQKENI. This CDR3 comprises 17 residues. V lost 6 bases, J lost 6 bases, and 16 bases stayed unmatched. Here the CDR3 DNA reads TGTGCCAGCTCCCGAAACCATAACCTCGGGACAGGGGGCGAGCAGTACTTC. Translated, it gives CASSRNHNLGTGGEQYF.